This T cell receptor (beta chain) was recovered during a study of response to subunit inactivated influenza vaccine. Study observations and caveats: Each seasonal influenza vaccination, the authors suggested, recruits few new T cells.

CDR1 is SGHKS and CDR2 is YYEKEE in the germline V gene (reference sequence). V was shortened by 2 bases and J by 3 bases, with 5 bases between the two germline ends. The CDR3 consists of 12 residues. MiXCR, applied by TCRdb to the RT-PCR reads, yields one record per CDR3 protein. Altogether over 400,000 distinct CDR3 sequences are present, 13% being singletons, with the ten largest covering roughly 13%. This clonotype was found many times. The antigen remains undetermined. Sample: PBMCs from blood, taken 35 to 45 days after vaccination. This TCR was sampled from a man aged 45-65 years who received an inactivated influenza vaccine. The chain links TRBV5-5 to TRBJ1-1, with D unclear. The CDR3 nucleotides read TGTGCCAGCAGCTTATTGCACACTGAAGCTTTCTTT. Its translation is CASSLLHTEAFF.